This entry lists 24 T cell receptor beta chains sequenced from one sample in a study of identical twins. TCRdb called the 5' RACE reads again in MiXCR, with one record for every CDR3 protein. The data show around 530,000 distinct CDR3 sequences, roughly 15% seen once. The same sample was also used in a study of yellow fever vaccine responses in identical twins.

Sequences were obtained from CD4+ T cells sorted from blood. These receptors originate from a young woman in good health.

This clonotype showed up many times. This chain's CDR3 is CASSLFRTGELFF. The CDR3 bases are TGTGCCAGCAGTTTATTTCGGACCGGGGAGCTGTTTTTT. V is TRBV12-3 or TRBV12-4 and J is TRBJ2-2; no definite D call. V lost 2 bases, J lost 5 bases, and 6 bases lay in between. CDR3 length equals 13 residues.

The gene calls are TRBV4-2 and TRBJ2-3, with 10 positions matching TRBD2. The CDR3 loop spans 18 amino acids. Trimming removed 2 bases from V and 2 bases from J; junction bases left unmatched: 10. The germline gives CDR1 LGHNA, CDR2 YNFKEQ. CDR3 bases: TGTGCCAGCAGCCAATTATTACAGCGGGGGGGCCTCACAGATACGCAGTATTTT. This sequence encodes CASSQLLQRGGLTDTQYF.

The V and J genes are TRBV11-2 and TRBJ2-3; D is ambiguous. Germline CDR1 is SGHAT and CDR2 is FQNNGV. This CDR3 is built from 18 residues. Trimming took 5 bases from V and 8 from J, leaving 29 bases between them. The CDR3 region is CASSEPKGRRLSMATQYF. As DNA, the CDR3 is TGTGCCAGCAGCGAACCCAAAGGACGCAGGCTAAGTATGGCTACGCAGTATTTT. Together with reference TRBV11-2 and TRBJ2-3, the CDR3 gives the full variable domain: EAGVAQSPRYKIIEKRQSVAFWCNPISGHATLYWYQQILGQGPKLLIQFQNNGVVDDSQLPKDRFSAERLKGVDSTLKIQPAKLEDSAVYLCASSEPKGRRLSMATQYFGPGTRLTVL.

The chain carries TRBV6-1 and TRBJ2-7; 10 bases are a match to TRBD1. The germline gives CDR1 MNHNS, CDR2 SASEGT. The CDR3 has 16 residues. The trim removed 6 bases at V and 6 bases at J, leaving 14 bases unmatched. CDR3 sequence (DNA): TGTGCCAGCAGCTCCCGCCGGGACAGGGGTGTCGGCGAGCAGTACGTC. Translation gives CASSSRRDRGVGEQYV.

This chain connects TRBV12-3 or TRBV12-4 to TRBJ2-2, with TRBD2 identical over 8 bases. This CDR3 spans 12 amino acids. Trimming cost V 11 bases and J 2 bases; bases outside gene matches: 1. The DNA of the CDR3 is TGTGCCGCGGGAGGAAACACCGGGGAGCTGTTTTTT. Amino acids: CAAGGNTGELFF.

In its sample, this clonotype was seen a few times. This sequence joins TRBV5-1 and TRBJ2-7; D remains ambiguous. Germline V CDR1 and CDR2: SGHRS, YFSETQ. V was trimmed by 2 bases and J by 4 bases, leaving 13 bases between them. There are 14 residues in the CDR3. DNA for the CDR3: TGCGCCAGCAGCTTAGCGATAGGAGAGTACGAGCAGTACTTC. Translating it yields CASSLAIGEYEQYF.

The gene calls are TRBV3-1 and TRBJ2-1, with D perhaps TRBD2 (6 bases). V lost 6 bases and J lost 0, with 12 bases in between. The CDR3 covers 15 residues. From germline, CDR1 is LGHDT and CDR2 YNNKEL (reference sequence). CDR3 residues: CASRFGGNSYNEQFF. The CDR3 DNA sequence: TGTGCCAGCAGGTTTGGCGGGAACTCCTACAATGAGCAGTTCTTC.

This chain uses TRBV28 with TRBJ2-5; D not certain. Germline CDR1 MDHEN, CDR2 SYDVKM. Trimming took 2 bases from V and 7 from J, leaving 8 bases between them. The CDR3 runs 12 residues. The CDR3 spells CASSLEVGTQYF. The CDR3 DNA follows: TGTGCCAGCAGTTTAGAAGTGGGGACCCAGTACTTC.

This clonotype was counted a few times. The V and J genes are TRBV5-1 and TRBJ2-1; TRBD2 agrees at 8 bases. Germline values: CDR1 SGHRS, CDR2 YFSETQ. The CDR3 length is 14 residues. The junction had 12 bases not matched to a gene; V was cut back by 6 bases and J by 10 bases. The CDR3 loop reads CASTPGGGSEEQFF. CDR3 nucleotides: TGCGCCAGCACCCCGGGGGGGGGTTCAGAAGAGCAGTTCTTC.

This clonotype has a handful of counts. The CDR3 DNA reads as TGTGCCAGCAGCCAACAAGGCGGAGATACGCAGTATTTT. Translated, it gives CASSQQGGDTQYF. V and J are TRBV3-1 and TRBJ2-3; D unclear. The CDR3 is made up of 13 amino acids. The germline gives CDR1 LGHDT, CDR2 YNNKEL (reference sequence). The V and J ends lost 2 bases and 5 bases respectively, with 8 bases between them.

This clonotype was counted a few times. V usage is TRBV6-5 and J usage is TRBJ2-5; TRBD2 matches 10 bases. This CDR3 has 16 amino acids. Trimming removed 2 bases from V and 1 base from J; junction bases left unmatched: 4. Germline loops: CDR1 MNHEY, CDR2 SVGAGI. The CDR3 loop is CASSYGSGGTQETQYF. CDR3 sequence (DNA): TGTGCCAGCAGTTACGGTAGCGGGGGGACCCAAGAGACCCAGTACTTC.

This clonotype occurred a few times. The CDR3 sequence is CASSLRLAGTNEQFF. The CDR3 bases are TGTGCCAGCAGTCTCCGACTAGCGGGGACTAATGAGCAGTTCTTC. This chain connects TRBV7-9 to TRBJ2-1; 11 bases line up with TRBD2. This CDR3 comprises 15 residues. J gave up 7 bases and V 6 bases, and 8 bases lay outside the gene matches. The germline V gene has CDR1 SEHNR and CDR2 FQNEAQ (reference sequence).

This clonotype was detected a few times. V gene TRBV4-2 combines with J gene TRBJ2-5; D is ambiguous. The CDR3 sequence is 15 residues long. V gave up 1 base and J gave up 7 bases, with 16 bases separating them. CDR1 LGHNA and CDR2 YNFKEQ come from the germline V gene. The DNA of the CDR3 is TGTGCCAGCAGCCAAGGTCTGGGGTCTTACGGGACCCAGTACTTC. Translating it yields CASSQGLGSYGTQYF.

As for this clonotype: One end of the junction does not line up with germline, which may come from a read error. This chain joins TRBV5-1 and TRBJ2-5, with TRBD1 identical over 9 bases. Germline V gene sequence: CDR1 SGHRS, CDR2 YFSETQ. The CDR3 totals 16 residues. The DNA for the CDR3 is TGCGCCAGCAGTTTGGGAACCGGGACAGGGCAAGAGACCCAGTACTTC. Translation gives CASSLGTGTGQETQYF. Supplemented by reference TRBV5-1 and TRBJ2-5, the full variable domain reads KAGVTQTPRYLIKTRGQQVTLSCSPISGHRSVSWYQQTPGQGLQFLFEYFSETQRNKGNFPGRFSGRQFSNSRSEMNVSTLELGDSALYLCASSLGTGTGQETQYFGPGTRLLVL.

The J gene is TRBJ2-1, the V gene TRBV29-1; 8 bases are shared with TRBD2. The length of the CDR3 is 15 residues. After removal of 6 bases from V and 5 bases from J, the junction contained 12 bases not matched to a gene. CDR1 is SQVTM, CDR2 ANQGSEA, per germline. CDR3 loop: CSVTRGSGSNNEQFF. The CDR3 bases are TGCAGCGTCACGCGCGGGAGCGGGAGTAACAATGAGCAGTTCTTC.

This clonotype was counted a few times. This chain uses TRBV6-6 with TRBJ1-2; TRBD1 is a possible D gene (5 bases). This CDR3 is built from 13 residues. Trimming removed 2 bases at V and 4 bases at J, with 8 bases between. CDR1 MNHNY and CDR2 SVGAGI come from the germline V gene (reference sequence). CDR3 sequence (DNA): TGTGCCAGCAGTTACACCGACAGCTATGGCTACACCTTC. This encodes CASSYTDSYGYTF.

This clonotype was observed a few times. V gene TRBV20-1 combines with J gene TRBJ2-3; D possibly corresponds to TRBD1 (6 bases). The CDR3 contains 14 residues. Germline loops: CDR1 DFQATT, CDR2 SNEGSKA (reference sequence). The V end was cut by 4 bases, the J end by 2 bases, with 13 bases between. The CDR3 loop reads CSAKQDRYTDTQYF. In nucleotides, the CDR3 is TGCAGTGCTAAACAGGACAGATACACAGATACGCAGTATTTT.

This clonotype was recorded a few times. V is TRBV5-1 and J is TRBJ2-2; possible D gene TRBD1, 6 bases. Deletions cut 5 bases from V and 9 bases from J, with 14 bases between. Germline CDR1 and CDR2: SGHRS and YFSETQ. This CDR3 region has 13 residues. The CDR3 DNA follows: TGCGCCAGCAGTTATACAGGGTTCCGGGAGCTGTTTTTT. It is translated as CASSYTGFRELFF.

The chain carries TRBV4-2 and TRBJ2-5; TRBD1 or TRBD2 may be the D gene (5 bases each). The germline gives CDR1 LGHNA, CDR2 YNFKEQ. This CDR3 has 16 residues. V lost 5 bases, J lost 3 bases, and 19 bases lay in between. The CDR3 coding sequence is TGTGCCAGCAGCAGTGGGACCTTAGAACTGAAAGAGACCCAGTACTTC. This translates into CASSSGTLELKETQYF.

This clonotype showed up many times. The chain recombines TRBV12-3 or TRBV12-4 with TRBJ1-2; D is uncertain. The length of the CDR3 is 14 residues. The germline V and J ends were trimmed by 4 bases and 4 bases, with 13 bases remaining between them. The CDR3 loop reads CASSSPRAGYGYTF. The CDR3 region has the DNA TGTGCCAGCAGTTCCCCACGGGCGGGCTATGGCTACACCTTC.

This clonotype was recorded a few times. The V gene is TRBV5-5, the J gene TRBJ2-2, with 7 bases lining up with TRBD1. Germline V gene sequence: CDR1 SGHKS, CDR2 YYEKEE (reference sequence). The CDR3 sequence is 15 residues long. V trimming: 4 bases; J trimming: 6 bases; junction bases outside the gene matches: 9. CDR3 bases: TGTGCCAGCAGCCTCACGGCTCAGGGGGCCGGGGAGCTGTTTTTT. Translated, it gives CASSLTAQGAGELFF.

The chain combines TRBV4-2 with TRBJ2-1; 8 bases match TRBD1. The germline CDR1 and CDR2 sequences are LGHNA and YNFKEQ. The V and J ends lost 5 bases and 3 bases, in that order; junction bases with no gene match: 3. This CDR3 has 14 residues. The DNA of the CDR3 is TGTGCCAGCAGCAAGGACAGGGACTACAATGAGCAGTTCTTC. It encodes CASSKDRDYNEQFF.

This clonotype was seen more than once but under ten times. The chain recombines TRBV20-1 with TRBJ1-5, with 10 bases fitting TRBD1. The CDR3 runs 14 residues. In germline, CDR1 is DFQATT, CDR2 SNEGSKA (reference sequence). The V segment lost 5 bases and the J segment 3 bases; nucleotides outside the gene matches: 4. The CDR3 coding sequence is TGCAGTGCTGGGACAGGGGCCTACAATCAGCCCCAGCATTTT. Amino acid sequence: CSAGTGAYNQPQHF.

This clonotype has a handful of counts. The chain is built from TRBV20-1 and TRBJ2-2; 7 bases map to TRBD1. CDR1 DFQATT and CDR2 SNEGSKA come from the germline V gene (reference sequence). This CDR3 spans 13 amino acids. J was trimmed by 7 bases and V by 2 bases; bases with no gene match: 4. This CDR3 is CSARIQGIGELFF. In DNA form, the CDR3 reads TGCAGTGCTAGAATACAGGGGATCGGGGAGCTGTTTTTT.